This is a list of T cell receptor beta chains from one sample in a study of CXCR4 blockade with PD-1 therapy in pancreatic cancer. Data came from immunoSEQ multiplex PCR; TCRdb stores just in-frame clones and leaves some out. The table includes about 8,000 clones, roughly 50% detected once. The sequencing sample was made of tumor tissue. The receptors originated from a human donor with pancreatic ductal adenocarcinoma. Each CDR3 is given with its conserved first and last residue. D genes are given only for firm matches. Rows give clone size only sometimes, using once, few, many, or a class for an expanded clone.

>TRBV6-7|.|14|TRBD2|TRBJ2-1
CASSIAGGQNEQFF
TGTGCCAGCAGTATAGCGGGGGGGCAGAATGAGCAGTTCTTC
>TRBV18|.|14|TRBD2|TRBJ2-7
CASSPSGGGYEQYF
TGTGCCAGCTCACCGTCTGGCGGGGGCTACGAGCAGTACTTC
>TRBV9|few|14|TRBD1|TRBJ2-7
CASSVGTGPYEQYF
TGTGCCAGCAGCGTGGGGACAGGACCCTACGAGCAGTACTTC
>TRBV28|once|13|.|TRBJ2-2
CASSSEITGELFF
TGTGCCAGCAGTTCCGAAATTACCGGGGAGCTGTTTTTT
>TRBV18|.|16|.|TRBJ1-2
CASSPPSGGSGYGYTF
TGTGCCAGCTCACCACCCTCGGGGGGCTCAGGCTATGGCTACACCTTC
>TRBV30|.|16|TRBD2|TRBJ2-1
CAWSVGRASGINEQFF
TGTGCCTGGAGTGTGGGTCGGGCTAGCGGGATAAATGAGCAGTTCTTC
>TRBV18|.|15|TRBD1|TRBJ1-4
CASSPRGQTNEKLFF
TGTGCCAGCTCACCAAGGGGACAGACTAATGAAAAACTGTTTTTT
>TRBV30|once|11|.|TRBJ1-4
CAWSVAEKLFF
TGTGCCTGGAGTGTGGCTGAAAAACTGTTTTTT
>TRBV19|.|17|TRBD1|TRBJ1-1
CASSQVRRGQGNTEAFF
TGTGCCAGTAGCCAAGTCCGCCGGGGACAGGGGAACACTGAAGCTTTCTTT
>TRBV15|once|14|.|TRBJ1-1
CATSRRKGDTEAFF
TGTGCCACCAGCAGACGCAAGGGGGACACTGAAGCTTTCTTT
>TRBV14|.|14|.|TRBJ2-2
CASSQVYVTGELFF
TGTGCCAGCAGCCAAGTATACGTCACCGGGGAGCTGTTTTTT
>TRBV6-4|.|16|TRBD1|TRBJ2-7
CASSYFGTGESYEQYF
TGTGCCAGCAGTTACTTCGGGACAGGGGAATCCTACGAGCAGTACTTC
>TRBV6-8|.|13|TRBD1|TRBJ1-2
CASSYSTGGGYTF
TGTGCCAGCAGTTACTCGACAGGGGGCGGCTACACCTTC
>TRBV29-1|.|16|.|TRBJ1-4
CSVGQDSLNLNEKLFF
TGCAGCGTTGGCCAGGACAGCCTAAACCTTAATGAAAAACTGTTTTTT
>TRBV29-1|.|13|.|TRBJ2-2
CSASGTNTGELFF
TGCAGCGCCTCAGGGACGAACACCGGGGAGCTGTTTTTT
>TRBV25-1|.|15|TRBD2|TRBJ2-3
CANSEWASGRATQYF
TGTGCCAACAGTGAATGGGCTAGCGGGAGGGCTACGCAGTATTTT
>TRBV7-7|few|14|.|TRBJ1-1
CASSVPGQNTEAFF
TGTGCCAGCAGCGTACCGGGCCAGAACACTGAAGCTTTCTTT
>TRBV6-8|.|14|.|TRBJ2-5
CASSPQAEGETQYF
TGTGCCAGCAGTCCCCAAGCGGAGGGAGAGACCCAGTACTTC
>TRBV2|.|14|.|TRBJ2-1
CASGGPSSYNEQFF
TGTGCCAGCGGTGGCCCTAGCTCCTACAATGAGCAGTTCTTC
>TRBV10-1|.|16|.|TRBJ2-4
CASSESGGSQEDIQYF
TGCGCCAGCAGTGAGTCGGGTGGGTCCCAAGAGGACATTCAGTACTTC
>TRBV19|.|16|TRBD2|TRBJ2-7
CASSVFGTSGAYEQYF
TGTGCCAGTAGTGTCTTCGGGACTAGCGGCGCCTACGAGCAGTACTTC
>TRBV7-2|few|16|.|TRBJ1-1
CASSSGVSRTNTEAFF
TGTGCCAGCAGCTCGGGTGTGTCCAGAACGAACACTGAAGCTTTCTTT
>TRBV7-7|.|14|TRBD1|TRBJ2-2
CASNRGQSAGELFF
TGTGCCAGCAACAGGGGGCAATCTGCCGGGGAGCTGTTTTTT
>TRBV15|few|19|TRBD1|TRBJ1-3
CATSRALGSGTASGNTIYF
TGTGCCACCAGCAGAGCTCTAGGAAGCGGGACAGCCTCTGGAAACACCATATATTTT
>TRBV18|.|12|.|TRBJ2-3
CASSPPIDTQYF
TGTGCCAGCTCACCACCGATAGATACGCAGTATTTT
>TRBV30|few|11|.|TRBJ1-1
CAWSVLTEAFF
TGTGCCTGGAGTGTTCTTACTGAAGCTTTCTTT
>TRBV2|.|16|TRBD2|TRBJ2-1
CASSSGTSGRSNEQFF
TGTGCCAGCAGTTCCGGGACTAGCGGGAGGAGCAATGAGCAGTTCTTC
>TRBV19|.|13|.|TRBJ1-3
CASSSQDGNTIYF
TGTGCCAGTAGTTCCCAGGACGGTAACACCATATATTTT
>TRBV6-8|few|15|TRBD2|TRBJ2-7
CASRGSGAPSYEQYF
TGTGCCAGCAGGGGTAGCGGGGCGCCCTCCTACGAGCAGTACTTC
>TRBV28|.|15|TRBD2|TRBJ2-3
CASSRLSGNKDTQYF
TGTGCCAGCAGTAGACTTAGCGGGAATAAAGATACGCAGTATTTT
>TRBV4-1|.|16|.|TRBJ1-2
CASSHETVGLRSGYTF
TGCGCCAGCAGCCATGAGACTGTGGGTTTAAGGAGCGGCTACACCTTC
>TRBV19|.|15|TRBD1|TRBJ2-1
CASSPIRDRRTEQFF
TGTGCCAGTAGTCCAATCCGGGACAGAAGGACCGAGCAGTTCTTC
>TRBV18|.|14|.|TRBJ2-2
CASLLGWQTGELFF
TGTGCCAGCTTACTTGGCTGGCAGACCGGGGAGCTGTTTTTT
>TRBV19|.|13|.|TRBJ2-3
CTSSPSRADTQYF
TGTACCAGTAGTCCCAGTAGGGCAGATACGCAGTATTTT
>TRBV15|.|15|TRBD1|TRBJ1-4
CATSSPGTGIAKLFF
TGTGCCACCAGCTCCCCCGGGACAGGGATCGCAAAACTGTTTTTT
>TRBV14|.|14|.|TRBJ1-2
CASSATKGGYGYTF
TGTGCCAGCAGCGCAACAAAGGGCGGCTATGGCTACACTTTC
>TRBV11-3|.|15|TRBD1|TRBJ2-3
CASSLTGDRTDTQYF
TGTGCCAGCAGCTTAACAGGGGACCGCACAGATACGCAGTATTTT
>TRBV4-1|few|15|.|TRBJ1-3
CASSQEARIGNTIYF
TGCGCCAGCAGCCAAGAAGCGAGGATAGGTAACACCATATATTTT
>TRBV6-1|few|16|TRBD2|TRBJ2-5
CASSEGGAGGQETQYF
TGTGCCAGCAGTGAAGGGGGAGCGGGAGGTCAAGAGACCCAGTACTTC
>TRBV18|.|15|.|TRBJ2-7
CASSPLGQNSYEQYF
TGTGCCAGCTCACCACTCGGGCAGAACTCCTACGAGCAGTACTTC
>TRBV4-1|few|13|.|TRBJ2-7
CASSPRDYYEQYF
TGCGCCAGCAGCCCCAGGGATTACTACGAGCAGTACTTC
>TRBV6-4|.|13|TRBD1|TRBJ1-5
CASSYRGDQPQHF
TGTGCCAGCAGTTACAGGGGGGATCAGCCCCAGCATTTT
>TRBV30|.|13|TRBD1|TRBJ1-2
CAAQTGGDGGYTF
TGTGCCGCTCAGACAGGGGGCGATGGTGGCTACACCTTC
>TRBV14|.|18|.|TRBJ2-5
CASSLSSHWGSGQETQYF
TGTGCCAGCAGCCTCTCCTCTCACTGGGGGTCAGGGCAAGAGACCCAGTACTTC
>TRBV18|.|12|.|TRBJ2-1
CASSLASNEQFF
TGTGCCAGCTCACTAGCGTCCAATGAGCAGTTCTTC
>TRBV30|.|13|TRBD1|TRBJ1-1
CAWSPNPDREAFF
TGTGCCTGGAGTCCAAACCCGGACAGGGAAGCTTTCTTT
>TRBV19|.|13|TRBD1|TRBJ1-1
CASRGGLHTEAFF
TGTGCCAGCCGAGGGGGCTTGCACACTGAAGCTTTCTTT